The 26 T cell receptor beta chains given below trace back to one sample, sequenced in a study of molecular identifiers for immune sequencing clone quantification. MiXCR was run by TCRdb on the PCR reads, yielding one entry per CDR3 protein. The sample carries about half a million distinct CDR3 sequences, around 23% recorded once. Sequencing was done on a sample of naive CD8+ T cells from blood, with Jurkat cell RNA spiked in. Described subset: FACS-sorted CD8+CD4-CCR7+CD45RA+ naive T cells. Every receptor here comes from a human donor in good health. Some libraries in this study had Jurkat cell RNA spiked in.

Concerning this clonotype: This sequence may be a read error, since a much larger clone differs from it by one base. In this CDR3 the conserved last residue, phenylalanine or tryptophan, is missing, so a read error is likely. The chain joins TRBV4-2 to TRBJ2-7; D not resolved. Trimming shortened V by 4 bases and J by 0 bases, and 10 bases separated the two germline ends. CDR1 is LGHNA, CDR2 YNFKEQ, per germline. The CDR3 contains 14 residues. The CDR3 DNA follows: TGTGCCAGCAGCCTCCCGGGTAGCTCCTACGAGCAGTACCTC. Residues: CASSLPGSSYEQYL.

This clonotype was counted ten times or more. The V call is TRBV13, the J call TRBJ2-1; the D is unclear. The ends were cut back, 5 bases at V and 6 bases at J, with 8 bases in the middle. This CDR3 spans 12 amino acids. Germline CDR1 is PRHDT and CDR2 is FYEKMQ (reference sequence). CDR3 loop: CASSHPPNEQFF. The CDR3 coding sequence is TGTGCCAGCAGCCATCCGCCCAATGAGCAGTTCTTC.

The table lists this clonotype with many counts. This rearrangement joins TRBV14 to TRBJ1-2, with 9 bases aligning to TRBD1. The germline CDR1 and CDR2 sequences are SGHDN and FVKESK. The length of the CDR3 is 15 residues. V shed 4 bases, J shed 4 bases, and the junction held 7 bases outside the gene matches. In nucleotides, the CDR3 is TGTGCCAGCAGCCTATCGGACAGGGGATCCTATGGCTACACCTTC. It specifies CASSLSDRGSYGYTF. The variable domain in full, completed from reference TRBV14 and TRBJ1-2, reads EAGVTQFPSHSVIEKGQTVTLRCDPISGHDNLYWYRRVMGKEIKFLLHFVKESKQDESGMPNNRFLAERTGGTYSTLKVQPAELEDSGVYFCASSLSDRGSYGYTFGSGTRLTVV.

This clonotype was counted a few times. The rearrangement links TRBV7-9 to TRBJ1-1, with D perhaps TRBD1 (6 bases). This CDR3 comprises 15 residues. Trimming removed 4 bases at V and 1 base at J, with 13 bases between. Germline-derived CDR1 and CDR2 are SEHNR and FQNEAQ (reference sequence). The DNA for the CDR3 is TGTGCCAGCAGCTCTTCAGGGGCACCGAACACTGAAGCTTTCTTT. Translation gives CASSSSGAPNTEAFF.

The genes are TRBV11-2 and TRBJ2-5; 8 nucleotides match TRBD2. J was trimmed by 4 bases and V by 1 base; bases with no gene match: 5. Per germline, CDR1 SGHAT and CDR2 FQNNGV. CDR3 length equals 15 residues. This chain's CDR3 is CASSLGLAGLETQYF. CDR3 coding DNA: TGTGCCAGCAGCTTAGGATTAGCGGGACTAGAGACCCAGTACTTC.

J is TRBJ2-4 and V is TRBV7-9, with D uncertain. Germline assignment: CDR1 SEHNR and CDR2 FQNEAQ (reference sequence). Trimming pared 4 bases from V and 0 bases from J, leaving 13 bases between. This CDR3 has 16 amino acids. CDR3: CASSSYRELAKNIQYF. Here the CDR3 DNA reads TGTGCCAGCAGCTCATATAGAGAGCTAGCCAAAAACATTCAGTACTTC.

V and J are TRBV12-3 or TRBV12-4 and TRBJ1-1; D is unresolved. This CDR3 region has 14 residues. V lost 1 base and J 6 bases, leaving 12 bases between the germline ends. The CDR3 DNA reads TGTGCCAGCAGTTTAGTGGCCCGCGGCCCTGAAGCTTTCTTT. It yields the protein CASSLVARGPEAFF.

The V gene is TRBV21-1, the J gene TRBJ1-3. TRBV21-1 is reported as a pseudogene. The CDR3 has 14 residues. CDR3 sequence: CASSPRGLGNTIYF. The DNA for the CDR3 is TGTGCCAGCAGCCCAAGGGGACTGGGAAACACCATATATTTT.

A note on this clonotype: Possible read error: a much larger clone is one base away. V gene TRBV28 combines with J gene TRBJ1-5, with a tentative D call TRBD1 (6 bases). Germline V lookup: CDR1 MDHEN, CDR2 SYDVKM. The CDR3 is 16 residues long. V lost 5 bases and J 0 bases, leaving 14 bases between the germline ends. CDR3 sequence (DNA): TGTGCCAGCAGTCGGGGCCCGGGGGCTAGCAATCAGCCCCAGCATTTT. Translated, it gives CASSRGPGASNQPQHF.

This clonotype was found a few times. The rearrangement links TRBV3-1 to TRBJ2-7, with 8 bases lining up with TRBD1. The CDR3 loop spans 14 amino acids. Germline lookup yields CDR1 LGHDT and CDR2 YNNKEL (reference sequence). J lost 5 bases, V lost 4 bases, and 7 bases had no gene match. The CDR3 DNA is TGTGCCAGCAGCCTGGACAGGGCGTCTCACGAGCAGTACTTC. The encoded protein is CASSLDRASHEQYF.

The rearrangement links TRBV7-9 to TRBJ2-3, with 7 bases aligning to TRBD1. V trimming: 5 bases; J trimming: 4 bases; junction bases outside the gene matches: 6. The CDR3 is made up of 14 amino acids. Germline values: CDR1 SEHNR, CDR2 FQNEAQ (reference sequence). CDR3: CASSPDRYADTQYF. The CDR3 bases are TGTGCCAGCAGCCCGGACAGGTACGCAGATACGCAGTATTTT.

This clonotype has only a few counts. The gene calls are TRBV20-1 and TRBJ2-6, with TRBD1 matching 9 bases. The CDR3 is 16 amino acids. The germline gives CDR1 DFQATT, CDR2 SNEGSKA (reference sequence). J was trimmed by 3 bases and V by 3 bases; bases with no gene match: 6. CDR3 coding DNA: TGCAGTGCTAGGATACAGGGGGCCGTTGGGGCCAACGTCCTGACTTTC. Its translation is CSARIQGAVGANVLTF.

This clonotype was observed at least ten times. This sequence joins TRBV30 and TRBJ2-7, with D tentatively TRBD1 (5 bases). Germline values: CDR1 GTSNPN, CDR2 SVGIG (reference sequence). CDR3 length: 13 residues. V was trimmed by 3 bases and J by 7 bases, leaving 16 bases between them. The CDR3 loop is CAWRNPGFWEQYF. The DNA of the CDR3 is TGTGCCTGGAGAAATCCAGGGTTCTGGGAGCAGTACTTC.

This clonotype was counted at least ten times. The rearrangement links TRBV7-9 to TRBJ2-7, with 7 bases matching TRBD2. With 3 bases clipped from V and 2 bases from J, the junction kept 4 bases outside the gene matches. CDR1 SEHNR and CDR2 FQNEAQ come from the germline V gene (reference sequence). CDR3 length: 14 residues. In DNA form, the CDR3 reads TGTGCCAGCAGCTTCGTGGGAGGGACCTACGAGCAGTACTTC. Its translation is CASSFVGGTYEQYF.

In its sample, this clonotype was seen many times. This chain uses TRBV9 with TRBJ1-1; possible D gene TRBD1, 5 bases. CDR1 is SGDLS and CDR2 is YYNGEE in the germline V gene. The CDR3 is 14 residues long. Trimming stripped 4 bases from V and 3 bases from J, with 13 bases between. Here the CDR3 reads CASSPIGADTEAFF. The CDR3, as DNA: TGTGCCAGCAGCCCGATCGGGGCGGACACTGAAGCTTTCTTT.

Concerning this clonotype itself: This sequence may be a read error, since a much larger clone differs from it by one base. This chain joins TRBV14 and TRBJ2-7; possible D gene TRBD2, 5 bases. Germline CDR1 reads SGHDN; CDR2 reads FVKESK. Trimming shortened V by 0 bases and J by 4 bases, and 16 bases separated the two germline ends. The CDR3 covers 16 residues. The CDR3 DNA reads TGTGCCAGCAGCCAAGATGTCGGCCGGGGTCGGTACGAGCAGTACTTC. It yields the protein CASSQDVGRGRYEQYF.

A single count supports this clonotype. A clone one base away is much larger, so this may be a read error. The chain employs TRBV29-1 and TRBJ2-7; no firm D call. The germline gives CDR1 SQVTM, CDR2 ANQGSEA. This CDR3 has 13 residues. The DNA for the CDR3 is TGCTGCGTAATGTGGCAGAGCTCCTACGAGCAGTACTTC. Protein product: CCVMWQSSYEQYF.

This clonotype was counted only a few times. The CDR3 DNA reads TGTGCCAGCAGTCCCCGGACTCCGACCAACTACGAGCAGTACTTC. Translated: CASSPRTPTNYEQYF. The chain joins TRBV6-6 to TRBJ2-7; D may be TRBD2 (5 bases). The CDR3 consists of 15 residues. Germline V gene sequence: CDR1 MNHNY, CDR2 SVGAGI (reference sequence). Trimming pared 5 bases from V and 3 bases from J, leaving 17 bases between.

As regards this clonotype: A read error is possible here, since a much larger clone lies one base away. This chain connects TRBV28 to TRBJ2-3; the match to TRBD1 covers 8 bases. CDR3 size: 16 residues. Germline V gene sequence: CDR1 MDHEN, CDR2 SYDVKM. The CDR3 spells CASGLPDRAHTDTQYF. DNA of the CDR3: TGTGCCAGCGGTTTACCGGACAGGGCCCACACAGATACGCAGTATTTT.

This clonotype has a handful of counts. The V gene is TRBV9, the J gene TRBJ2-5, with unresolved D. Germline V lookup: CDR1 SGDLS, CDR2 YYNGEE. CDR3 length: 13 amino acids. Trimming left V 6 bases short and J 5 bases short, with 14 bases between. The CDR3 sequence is CASTPSPGETQYF. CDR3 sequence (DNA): TGTGCCAGCACCCCCTCGCCCGGGGAGACCCAGTACTTC.

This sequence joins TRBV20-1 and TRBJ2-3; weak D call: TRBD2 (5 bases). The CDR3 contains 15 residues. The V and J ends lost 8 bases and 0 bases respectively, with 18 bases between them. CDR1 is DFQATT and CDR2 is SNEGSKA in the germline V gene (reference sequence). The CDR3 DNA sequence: TGCAGTACCTCCTCCCTAGCTGAGAGCACAGATACGCAGTATTTT. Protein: CSTSSLAESTDTQYF.

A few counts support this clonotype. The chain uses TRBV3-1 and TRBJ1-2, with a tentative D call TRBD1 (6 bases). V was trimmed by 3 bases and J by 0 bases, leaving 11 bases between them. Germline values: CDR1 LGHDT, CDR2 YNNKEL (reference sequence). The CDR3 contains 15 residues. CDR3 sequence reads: CASSQRTVTNYGYTF. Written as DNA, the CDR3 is TGTGCCAGCAGCCAGCGGACAGTTACTAACTATGGCTACACCTTC.

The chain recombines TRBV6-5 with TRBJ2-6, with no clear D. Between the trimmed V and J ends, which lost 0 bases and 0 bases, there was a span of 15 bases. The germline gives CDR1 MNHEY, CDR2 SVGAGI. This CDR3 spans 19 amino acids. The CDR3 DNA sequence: TGTGCCAGCAGTTACTCTTATACGCCCGAACGCTCTGGGGCCAACGTCCTGACTTTC. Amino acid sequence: CASSYSYTPERSGANVLTF.

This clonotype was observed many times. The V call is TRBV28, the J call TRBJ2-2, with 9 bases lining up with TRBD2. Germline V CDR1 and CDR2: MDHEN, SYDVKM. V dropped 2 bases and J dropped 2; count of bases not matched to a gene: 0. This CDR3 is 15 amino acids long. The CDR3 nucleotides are TGTGCCAGCAGTTTACTAGCGGGAAACACCGGGGAGCTGTTTTTT. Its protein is CASSLLAGNTGELFF.

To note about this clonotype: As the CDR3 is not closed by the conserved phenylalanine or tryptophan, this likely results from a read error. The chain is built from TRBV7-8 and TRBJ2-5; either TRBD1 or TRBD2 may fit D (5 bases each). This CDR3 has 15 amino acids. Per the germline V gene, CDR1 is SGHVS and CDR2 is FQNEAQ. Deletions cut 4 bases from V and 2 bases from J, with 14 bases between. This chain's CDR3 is CASSSPGPGQETQYL. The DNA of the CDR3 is TGTGCCAGCAGCTCACCGGGACCCGGGCAAGAGACCCAGTACCTC.

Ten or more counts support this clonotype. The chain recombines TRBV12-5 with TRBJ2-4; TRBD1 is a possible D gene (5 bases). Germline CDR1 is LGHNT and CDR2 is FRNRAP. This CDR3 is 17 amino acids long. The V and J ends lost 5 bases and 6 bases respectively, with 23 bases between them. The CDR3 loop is CASGLLPGHGKPNIQYF. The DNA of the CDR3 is TGTGCTAGTGGTCTCCTTCCCGGACACGGAAAACCAAACATTCAGTACTTC.